This T cell receptor beta chain was documented in a study of blood T cell repertoires in COVID-19. Study overall: Italy, Spain and the United States were the sources of the convalescent and acute COVID-19 samples.

This clone was recorded only once. In the original processing: Amplification with reference gene primers provided the estimates of nucleated cell counts. The method was immunoSEQ multiplex PCR; TCRdb's version includes in-frame clones alone and lacks a portion of them. The V and J calls and clone size are taken from that table; D and trimming were inferred from the DNA. The sample records approximately 110,000 clones, approximately 84% being singletons. Specimen: peripheral blood. The sequence was collected from a woman between 50 and 59 years old with acute or convalescent COVID-19.

The CDR3 sequence: CASSRTGSAKNIQYF. The CDR3 DNA reads as TGTGCCAGCAGTCGGACAGGGAGTGCCAAAAACATTCAGTACTTC. The V and J genes are TRBV2 and TRBJ2-4; 8 bases match TRBD1. This CDR3 is 15 amino acids long. The V segment lost 5 bases and the J segment 1 base; nucleotides outside the gene matches: 4. CDR1 is SNHLY and CDR2 is FYNNEI in the germline V gene.